This is a list of T cell receptor beta chains from one sample in a study of blood T cell repertoires in COVID-19. Libraries were prepared by immunoSEQ multiplex PCR; TCRdb keeps only in-frame clonotypes and omits some of them. The table includes 50,000 to 75,000 clones, around three quarters detected once. Sequenced: peripheral blood. The receptors come from a human donor in a cohort sampled during active COVID-19. Both conserved end residues are part of each CDR3. A D gene is named only where the DNA matches it firmly. A row's size may be missing; if present it is once, few, many or a size class.

J: TRBJ2-5; V: TRBV7-2; D: .; size: .; DNA: TGTGCCAGCAGGGGGGGTAGATTACAGCAAGAGACCCAGTACTTC; CDR3: CASRGGRLQQETQYF
J: TRBJ2-3; V: TRBV28; D: TRBD2; size: .; DNA: TGTGCCAGCAGTTTACGGGGGGGCGGCACAGATACGCAGTATTTT; CDR3: CASSLRGGGTDTQYF
J: TRBJ2-5; V: TRBV5-4; D: .; size: once; DNA: TGTGCCAGCAGCTTGGATCCGAGGGAGACCCAGTACTTC; CDR3: CASSLDPRETQYF
J: TRBJ1-1; V: TRBV19; D: TRBD1; size: few; DNA: TGTGCCAGTAGACCAGACAGGGGGAACACTGAAGCTTTCTTT; CDR3: CASRPDRGNTEAFF
J: TRBJ1-2; V: TRBV29-1; D: TRBD1; size: .; DNA: TGCAGCGGAAGTTCAGGGGGTAGTTCCGGTGGCTACACCTTC; CDR3: CSGSSGGSSGGYTF
J: TRBJ2-2; V: TRBV10-3; D: TRBD2; size: .; DNA: TGTGCCATCAGTGGCTCTAGCGGGGGGAATACCAACACCGGGGAGCTGTTTTTT; CDR3: CAISGSSGGNTNTGELFF
J: TRBJ1-6; V: TRBV4-1; D: .; size: once; DNA: TGCGCCAGCAGCCAAGGCCAAGGGAGGAATAATTCACCCCTCCACTTT; CDR3: CASSQGQGRNNSPLHF
J: TRBJ2-2; V: TRBV18; D: .; size: once; DNA: TGTGCCAGCTCCCCCGACTTGACCGGCGGGGAGCTGTTTTTT; CDR3: CASSPDLTGGELFF
J: TRBJ2-1; V: TRBV5-1; D: .; size: .; DNA: TGCGCCAGCAGCTCCTACGGGTCAGGGTACAATGAGCAGTTCTTC; CDR3: CASSSYGSGYNEQFF
J: TRBJ2-5; V: TRBV24-1; D: TRBD2; size: .; DNA: TGTGCCACCAGTGGAAAAGCGGGGAAAGAGACCCAGTACTTC; CDR3: CATSGKAGKETQYF
J: TRBJ1-2; V: TRBV28; D: .; size: .; DNA: TGTGCCAGCTCCGGGAACTATGGCTACACCTTC; CDR3: CASSGNYGYTF
J: TRBJ2-6; V: TRBV7-2; D: .; size: few; DNA: TGTGCCAGCTGCAAACCCGGGTTTAGCTCTGGGGCCAACGTCCTGACTTTC; CDR3: CASCKPGFSSGANVLTF
J: TRBJ2-1; V: TRBV20-1; D: .; size: .; DNA: TGCAGTGCTAGAAGGGCGGGGGAGCAGTTCTTC; CDR3: CSARRAGEQFF
J: TRBJ2-3; V: TRBV24-1; D: TRBD2; size: .; DNA: TGTGCCACCAGTGATTTCGCCGGACTAGCGGGGGGCGGAGATACGCAGTATTTT; CDR3: CATSDFAGLAGGGDTQYF
J: TRBJ1-6; V: TRBV6-1; D: .; size: .; DNA: TGTGCCAGCAGTGAATCATCCGGGCTGAGGAGGGATTCACCCCTCCACTTT; CDR3: CASSESSGLRRDSPLHF
J: TRBJ1-4; V: TRBV28; D: .; size: .; DNA: TGTGCCAGCAGCCCCGAACTGTTTTTT; CDR3: CASSPELFF
J: TRBJ1-6; V: TRBV4-2; D: .; size: .; DNA: TGTGCCAGCAGCCAAGATAGGAGGGGGGGTAGTGATTCACCCCTCCACTTT; CDR3: CASSQDRRGGSDSPLHF
J: TRBJ2-7; V: TRBV6-5; D: TRBD1; size: .; DNA: TGTGCCAGCAGGTCCGGGACAGGTTACGAGCAGTACTTC; CDR3: CASRSGTGYEQYF
J: TRBJ2-1; V: TRBV15; D: TRBD2; size: .; DNA: TGTGCCACCTCCCGACTAGCGTCGGACAATGAGCAGTTCTTC; CDR3: CATSRLASDNEQFF
J: TRBJ1-6; V: TRBV7-2; D: .; size: .; DNA: TGTGCCAGCGGCTTAGCTCCCCCGGGATCGAATTCACCCCTCCACTTT; CDR3: CASGLAPPGSNSPLHF
J: TRBJ1-2; V: TRBV24-1; D: TRBD1; size: .; DNA: TGTGCCACCAGTGAGGAGGGACAGGGAAACTATGGCTACACCTTC; CDR3: CATSEEGQGNYGYTF
J: TRBJ2-7; V: TRBV10-2; D: TRBD2; size: .; DNA: TGCGCCAGCAGTGAGAGGGGACTAGCGGGGAACGAGCAGTACTTC; CDR3: CASSERGLAGNEQYF
J: TRBJ1-6; V: TRBV9; D: .; size: few; DNA: TGTGCCAGCAGCCCCTGGACTGATAGCTCACCCCTCCACTTT; CDR3: CASSPWTDSSPLHF
J: TRBJ1-1; V: TRBV5-1; D: .; size: .; DNA: TGCGCCAGCACCTCAACAGGGTTCGGTAACACTGAAGCTTTCTTT; CDR3: CASTSTGFGNTEAFF
J: TRBJ1-2; V: TRBV5-1; D: TRBD1; size: .; DNA: TGCGCCAGCAGCTCTGGACAGGGGGCGTCTTATGGCTACACCTTC; CDR3: CASSSGQGASYGYTF
J: TRBJ1-3; V: TRBV2; D: .; size: .; DNA: TGTGCCAGCAGTAGACAGTTTAACTCTGGAAACACCATATATTTT; CDR3: CASSRQFNSGNTIYF
J: TRBJ1-4; V: TRBV6-2/TRBV6-3; D: .; size: .; DNA: TGTGCCAGCAGCCCCCGGGAGGGAAAACTGTTTTTT; CDR3: CASSPREGKLFF
J: TRBJ2-7; V: TRBV6-1; D: TRBD2; size: .; DNA: TGTGCCAGCAGTGAATCGGGATCCCGGGACTATCGTACCTACGAGCAGTACTTC; CDR3: CASSESGSRDYRTYEQYF
J: TRBJ2-1; V: TRBV5-8; D: TRBD2; size: .; DNA: TGTGCCAGCAGCTTTAGTCTAGCGGGAATGGGTGAGCAGTTCTTC; CDR3: CASSFSLAGMGEQFF
J: TRBJ1-2; V: TRBV19; D: .; size: few; DNA: TGTGCCAGTAGTGACCAGGGGACCACTAACTATGGCTACACCTTC; CDR3: CASSDQGTTNYGYTF
J: TRBJ2-5; V: TRBV7-2; D: TRBD2; size: few; DNA: TGTGCCAGCAGCCCACAGCCTAGCGGGGGAGAGACCCAGTACTTC; CDR3: CASSPQPSGGETQYF
J: TRBJ1-3; V: TRBV28; D: .; size: few; DNA: TGTGCCAGCAGTTTATCAGGGCCGGGAAACACCATATATTTT; CDR3: CASSLSGPGNTIYF
J: TRBJ1-1; V: TRBV7-9; D: .; size: few; DNA: TGTGCCAGCAGCTTAGATCAGGGGTGGGAAGCTTTCTTT; CDR3: CASSLDQGWEAFF
J: TRBJ2-2; V: TRBV24-1; D: TRBD1; size: .; DNA: TGTGCCACCAGTGACTGGACAGGGGGCAGTTCCGGGGAGCTGTTTTTT; CDR3: CATSDWTGGSSGELFF
J: TRBJ1-1; V: TRBV7-9; D: TRBD1; size: few; DNA: TGTGCCAGCAGAACAGGGGTGAACACTGAAGCTTTCTTT; CDR3: CASRTGVNTEAFF
J: TRBJ2-7; V: TRBV11-2; D: TRBD1; size: .; DNA: TGTGCCAGCAGCTCCGGACAGGGGACCCACGAGCAGTACTTC; CDR3: CASSSGQGTHEQYF
J: TRBJ2-2; V: TRBV28; D: .; size: .; DNA: TGTGCCAGCAGCCCTGGGGGGGCCGGCACCGGGGAGCTGTTTTTT; CDR3: CASSPGGAGTGELFF
J: TRBJ1-2; V: TRBV6-6; D: TRBD1; size: medium-sized; DNA: TGTGCCAGCAGTTCGACAGGGAATTGGTATGGCTACACCTTC; CDR3: CASSSTGNWYGYTF
J: TRBJ2-7; V: TRBV28; D: TRBD2; size: .; DNA: TGTGCCAGCAGTTCGGGTAGCGGGGGGGCCTGGGAGCAGTACTTC; CDR3: CASSSGSGGAWEQYF
J: TRBJ2-3; V: TRBV6-5; D: .; size: .; DNA: TGTGCCAGCACAAGGGCGCGGGGTCTCACAGATACGCAGTATTTT; CDR3: CASTRARGLTDTQYF
J: TRBJ2-1; V: TRBV7-9; D: .; size: few; DNA: TGTGCCAGCAGCTTAGCGAGAGGGTACAATGAGCAGTTCTTC; CDR3: CASSLARGYNEQFF
J: TRBJ2-7; V: TRBV2; D: TRBD1; size: few; DNA: TGTGCCAGCAGGGGACAGGGGGACTCCTACGAGCAGTACTTC; CDR3: CASRGQGDSYEQYF
J: TRBJ2-7; V: TRBV6-1; D: TRBD2; size: .; DNA: TGTGCCAGCAGTGAGGCGGGGGGGGAATACGAGCAGTACTTC; CDR3: CASSEAGGEYEQYF
J: TRBJ2-5; V: TRBV30; D: TRBD2; size: .; DNA: TGTGCCGGTAGCGGGGGGGCCGTATCCGAGACCCAGTACTTC; CDR3: CAGSGGAVSETQYF
J: TRBJ2-3; V: TRBV13; D: .; size: .; DNA: TGTGCCAGCAGCTTGGCCAGCGGGCCAGATACGCAGTATTTT; CDR3: CASSLASGPDTQYF
J: TRBJ2-7; V: TRBV19; D: TRBD1; size: .; DNA: TGTGCCAGTAATACCGGGACAGGGGTTTACGAGCAGTACTTC; CDR3: CASNTGTGVYEQYF
J: TRBJ2-1; V: TRBV30; D: .; size: .; DNA: TGTGCCTGGAGTGAGAAGAACAGGGATCCGGTCTTC; CDR3: CAWSEKNRDPVF
J: TRBJ2-7; V: TRBV29-1; D: TRBD1; size: .; DNA: TGCAGCGTTGAATCAGGGGGCGGCTACGAGCAGTACTTC; CDR3: CSVESGGGYEQYF
J: TRBJ2-3; V: TRBV18; D: TRBD1; size: .; DNA: TGTGCCAGCTCACCACCGCCGGACAGGGTTATTTCAGATACGCAGTATTTT; CDR3: CASSPPPDRVISDTQYF